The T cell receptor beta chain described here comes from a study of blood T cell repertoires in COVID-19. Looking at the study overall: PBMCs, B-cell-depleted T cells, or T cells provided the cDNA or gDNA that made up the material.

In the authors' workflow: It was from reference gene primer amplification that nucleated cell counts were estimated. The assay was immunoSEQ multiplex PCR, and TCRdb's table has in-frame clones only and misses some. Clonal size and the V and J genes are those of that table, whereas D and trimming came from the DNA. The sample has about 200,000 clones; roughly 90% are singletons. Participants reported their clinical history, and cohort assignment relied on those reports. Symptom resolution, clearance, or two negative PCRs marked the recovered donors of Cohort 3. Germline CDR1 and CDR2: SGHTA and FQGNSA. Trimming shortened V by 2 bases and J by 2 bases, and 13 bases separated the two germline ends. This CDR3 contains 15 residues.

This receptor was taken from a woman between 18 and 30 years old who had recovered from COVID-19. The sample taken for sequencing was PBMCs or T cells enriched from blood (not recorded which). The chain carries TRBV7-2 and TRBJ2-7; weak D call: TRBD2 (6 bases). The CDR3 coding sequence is TGTGCCAGCAGCTTACGTGCGGGGTTTACCTACGAGCAGTACTTC. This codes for CASSLRAGFTYEQYF.